The T cell receptor beta chain under discussion was sequenced for a study of T-cell memory formation after mild COVID-19. General study findings and limits: The main location of contracting CD4+ clones was CM and EM, and that of contracting CD8+ clones was EMRA.

This clonotype was counted between two and nine times. Its target is not known. Libraries for TCRalpha and TCRbeta carried sample barcodes and unique molecular identifiers via 5'RACE. TCRdb called the 5' RACE reads again in MiXCR, with one record for every CDR3 protein. The repertoire holds hundreds of thousands of distinct CDR3 sequences, with approximately 19% as singletons. Germline V CDR1 and CDR2: MNHNY, SVGAGI (reference sequence). The CDR3 is 19 residues long. The trim removed 2 bases at V and 3 bases at J, leaving 12 bases unmatched. The origin of this receptor is a man aged 18 to 29 who had mild COVID-19 (a few samples of this study predate the infection). Cell type and time point are not known. What was sequenced was PBMCs or a T cell subset sorted from them (not recorded which). The chain combines TRBV6-6 with TRBJ2-2; TRBD2 agrees at 10 bases. In nucleotides, the CDR3 is TGTGCCAGCAGTTACCCCGAGGTAGCGGGGGGCCAATACACCGGGGAGCTGTTTTTT. Translating gives CASSYPEVAGGQYTGELFF.